The 27 T cell receptor beta chains listed next were all sequenced from one sample in a study of T-cell reconstitution after alpha-beta-depleted transplantation in children. Preparation of the TCRbeta library involved a method that used unique molecular identifiers. TCRdb used MiXCR to reprocess the PCR reads, holding one entry per CDR3 protein. The sample shows nearly 400,000 distinct CDR3 sequences, about 20% of them seen only once. Sequenced here: PBMCs from the stem cell graft donor, sampled from the stem cell graft. All receptors derive from a human donor who donated a stem cell graft to a child with acute myeloid leukemia.

This clonotype was recorded a few times. The chain combines TRBV20-1 with TRBJ2-7, with 8 bases aligning to TRBD2. Germline CDR1 and CDR2: DFQATT and SNEGSKA (reference sequence). The CDR3 loop spans 13 amino acids. V gave up 3 bases and J gave up 6 bases; unmatched junction bases: 7. The CDR3 loop reads CSASRTSRPEQYF. The CDR3 nucleotides read TGCAGTGCTAGCCGGACTAGCAGGCCCGAGCAGTACTTC.

There are a few counts of this clonotype. The chain uses TRBV5-1 and TRBJ2-7; weak D call: TRBD2 (5 bases). Per the germline V gene, CDR1 is SGHRS and CDR2 is YFSETQ. The CDR3 sequence is 15 residues long. The V gene lost 0 bases and the J gene lost 1 base, with 11 bases spanning the gap. CDR3 residues: CASSLGLRDSYEQYF. In DNA, the CDR3 is TGCGCCAGCAGCTTGGGACTAAGGGATTCCTACGAGCAGTACTTC.

The chain employs TRBV12-3 or TRBV12-4 and TRBJ2-7; TRBD1 matches at 7 bases. Trimming removed 4 bases from V and 6 bases from J; junction bases left unmatched: 6. CDR3 size: 13 residues. DNA for the CDR3: TGTGCCAGCAGTTCACAGGGGTTGGGCGAGCAGTACTTC. Its translation: CASSSQGLGEQYF.

This clonotype was observed at least ten times. The chain combines TRBV24-1 with TRBJ2-1; D gene unclear. The ends were cut back, 4 bases at V and 0 bases at J, with 9 bases in the middle. This CDR3 contains 15 residues. Germline assignment: CDR1 KGHDR and CDR2 SFDVKD. The CDR3 sequence: CATSDQTGSYNEQFF. In DNA form, the CDR3 reads TGTGCCACCAGTGACCAAACGGGCTCCTACAATGAGCAGTTCTTC.

The sample holds a few counts of this clonotype. The rearrangement links TRBV29-1 to TRBJ2-1; 7 bases agree with TRBD2. Germline CDR1 reads SQVTM; CDR2 reads ANQGSEA. V gave up 1 base and J gave up 9 bases; unmatched junction bases: 18. CDR3 length: 17 residues. The CDR3 protein is CSVEGGGWGGGLSEQFF. CDR3 nucleotide sequence: TGCAGCGTTGAAGGAGGAGGCTGGGGGGGAGGTTTATCTGAGCAGTTCTTC.

The rearrangement links TRBV5-1 to TRBJ1-5; D gene unclear. The V gene's germline CDR1 is SGHRS and CDR2 YFSETQ. The CDR3 has 14 residues. Trimming shortened V by 0 bases and J by 3 bases, and 7 bases separated the two germline ends. In DNA, the CDR3 is TGCGCCAGCAGCTTGGAGGGCTTCAATCAGCCCCAGCATTTT. Its protein product is CASSLEGFNQPQHF.

J is TRBJ2-7 and V is TRBV28, with D perhaps TRBD1 or TRBD2 (5 bases each). The germline V gene encodes CDR1 MDHEN and CDR2 SYDVKM. V lost 5 bases, J lost 2 bases, and 13 bases lay in between. The CDR3 covers 14 residues. CDR3 in amino acids: CASSQRDVAYEQYF. The CDR3 region has the DNA TGTGCCAGCAGTCAACGGGACGTAGCCTACGAGCAGTACTTC.

The V gene is TRBV5-1, the J gene TRBJ2-1, with D perhaps matching TRBD2 (6 bases). V lost 3 bases and J lost 6, with 16 bases in between. CDR1 and CDR2 (germline): SGHRS, YFSETQ. The CDR3 has 15 amino acids. The CDR3: CASSSWGDFGNEQFF. The CDR3 DNA reads as TGCGCCAGCAGCTCTTGGGGGGACTTCGGCAATGAGCAGTTCTTC. Variable domain in full (rest from reference TRBV5-1 and TRBJ2-1): KAGVTQTPRYLIKTRGQQVTLSCSPISGHRSVSWYQQTPGQGLQFLFEYFSETQRNKGNFPGRFSGRQFSNSRSEMNVSTLELGDSALYLCASSSWGDFGNEQFFGPGTRLTVL.

The rearrangement joins TRBV28 to TRBJ1-3; D gene unclear. Trimming stripped 1 base from V and 2 bases from J, with 12 bases between. The CDR3 length is 16 residues. The V gene's germline CDR1 is MDHEN and CDR2 SYDVKM. CDR3 sequence: CASSLSAGNPGNTIYF. For the CDR3, the DNA is TGTGCCAGCAGTTTATCCGCGGGTAACCCTGGAAACACCATATATTTT.

Many counts were recorded for this clonotype. The rearrangement uses TRBV7-2 and TRBJ1-4, with D unclear. The CDR3 is 15 amino acids. V was trimmed by 2 bases and J by 7 bases, leaving 14 bases between them. Germline values: CDR1 SGHTA, CDR2 FQGNSA. CDR3 DNA sequence: TGTGCCAGCAGCTTATTTTCAGGCTTCGGTGAAAAACTGTTTTTT. Translated: CASSLFSGFGEKLFF.

This sequence joins TRBV29-1 and TRBJ2-1; tentative D call: TRBD1 (6 bases). The V gene's germline CDR1 is SQVTM and CDR2 ANQGSEA. The V and J ends lost 2 bases and 10 bases respectively, with 24 bases between them. The CDR3 contains 16 residues. CDR3 residues: CSVELRAKGRGYEQFF. CDR3 bases: TGCAGCGTTGAATTGAGGGCGAAAGGCAGGGGATACGAGCAGTTCTTC.

V is TRBV12-3 or TRBV12-4 and J is TRBJ1-2; no reliable D call. V was cut by 1 base and J by 1 base, with 16 bases left in between. The CDR3 runs 17 residues. CDR3 DNA sequence: TGTGCCAGCAGTTTAGGTGTCTTGGGTCAGTTTAACTATGGCTACACCTTC. Protein sequence: CASSLGVLGQFNYGYTF.

This chain connects TRBV12-3 or TRBV12-4 to TRBJ2-2, with no clear D. CDR3 length: 13 amino acids. Trimming cost V 5 bases and J 1 base, with 5 bases left between them. CDR3 nucleotides: TGTGCCAGCAGTCCCAGGAACACCGGGGAGCTGTTTTTT. Its translation: CASSPRNTGELFF.

This clonotype was seen ten or more times. The chain links TRBV7-2 to TRBJ2-7, with D perhaps assigned TRBD1 or TRBD2 (5 bases each). The germline V and J ends were trimmed by 2 bases and 1 base, with 12 bases remaining between them. The CDR3 spans 15 residues. Germline CDR1 and CDR2: SGHTA and FQGNSA. In nucleotides, the CDR3 is TGTGCCAGCAGCTTATCTTCAGGGACGTCCTACGAGCAGTACTTC. Translating it yields CASSLSSGTSYEQYF.

This clonotype was observed a handful of times. This chain uses TRBV12-3 or TRBV12-4 with TRBJ2-7, with 7 bases fitting TRBD2. Trimming cost V 7 bases and J 4 bases; bases outside gene matches: 7. This CDR3 comprises 13 residues. In DNA form, the CDR3 reads TGTGCCAGCAACTTCGAGGGAGGGTACGAGCAGTACTTC. The encoded protein is CASNFEGGYEQYF.

V and J are TRBV7-6 and TRBJ1-1; D uncertain. This CDR3 has 15 residues. V lost 1 base and J 0 bases, leaving 9 bases between the germline ends. The V gene's germline CDR1 is SGHVS and CDR2 FNYEAQ. This CDR3 reads CASSLGGVVNTEAFF. The CDR3, as DNA: TGTGCCAGCAGCTTAGGCGGGGTTGTGAACACTGAAGCTTTCTTT.

In the case of this clonotype: This may stem from a read error, because a much larger clone lies one nucleotide away. The chain employs TRBV10-3 and TRBJ1-5; unclear D gene. The germline gives CDR1 ENHRY, CDR2 SYGVKD. This CDR3 is built from 16 residues. The CDR3 protein is CAISAYGDLGNQPRHF. As DNA, the CDR3 is TGTGCCATCAGTGCGTACGGGGATCTCGGCAATCAGCCCCGGCATTTT.

The sample holds many counts of this clonotype. V usage is TRBV20-1 and J usage is TRBJ1-1, with 7 bases matching TRBD1. Germline loops: CDR1 DFQATT, CDR2 SNEGSKA (reference sequence). The junction had 13 bases not matched to a gene; V was cut back by 3 bases and J by 6 bases. This CDR3 spans 15 amino acids. This CDR3 is CSARDLRGRDAEAFF. CDR3 coding DNA: TGCAGTGCTAGGGATCTCAGGGGGAGGGATGCTGAAGCTTTCTTT.

The chain links TRBV7-2 to TRBJ1-3; 9 bases are a match to TRBD1. With 5 bases clipped from V and 0 bases from J, the junction kept 8 bases outside the gene matches. Germline V CDR1 and CDR2: SGHTA, FQGNSA. CDR3 length: 17 residues. In DNA form, the CDR3 reads TGTGCCAGCAGCCCCGGGACAGGGAAGAGCTCTGGAAACACCATATATTTT. Protein: CASSPGTGKSSGNTIYF.

The chain links TRBV27 to TRBJ2-7, with no clear D. The CDR3 consists of 14 residues. V lost 2 bases and J lost 5, with 13 bases in between. Germline V gives CDR1 MNHEY, CDR2 SMNVEV (reference sequence). The CDR3 DNA reads TGTGCCAGCAGTTTAACACTTGCCGCCCACGAGCAGTACTTC. Translated, it gives CASSLTLAAHEQYF.

This clonotype was detected a few times. This chain joins TRBV28 and TRBJ1-3, with 9 positions matching TRBD1. Germline assignment: CDR1 MDHEN and CDR2 SYDVKM. V gave up 3 bases and J gave up 0 bases; unmatched junction bases: 9. The CDR3 has 18 amino acids. The CDR3 region has the DNA TGTGCCAGCAGTTTTTGGAAACAGGGGGCAGGCTCTGGAAACACCATATATTTT. This encodes CASSFWKQGAGSGNTIYF.

This clonotype was observed a few times. This chain uses TRBV5-1 with TRBJ2-5; D is unclear. Trimming removed 6 bases at V and 5 bases at J, with 11 bases between. CDR1 and CDR2 from the germline V gene are SGHRS and YFSETQ. This CDR3 has 12 amino acids. The CDR3 bases are TGCGCCAGCATCGGCGTGGGGGAGACCCAGTACTTC. Translated: CASIGVGETQYF.

The chain carries TRBV7-2 and TRBJ2-7; D uncertain. V dropped 1 base and J dropped 3 bases, with 10 bases sitting between them. Germline loops: CDR1 SGHTA, CDR2 FQGNSA. The CDR3 runs to 14 residues. DNA for the CDR3: TGTGCCAGCAGCTTAGGCAGTCTCGTCTACGAGCAGTACTTC. Translating it yields CASSLGSLVYEQYF.

The table lists this clonotype with many counts. This chain joins TRBV30 and TRBJ1-3, with TRBD1 matching over 8 bases. The CDR3 has 17 residues. Germline V CDR1 and CDR2: GTSNPN, SVGIG (reference sequence). Losses at the gene ends were 3 bases for V and 0 bases for J; bases not matched to a gene: 10. The CDR3 loop is CAWRITQGANSGNTIYF. The CDR3 DNA reads as TGTGCCTGGAGAATTACCCAGGGGGCTAACTCTGGAAACACCATATATTTT.

This clonotype was observed many times. The CDR3 DNA follows: TGCAGTGCTAGAGACGGGCTAGACGAACCCTACAATGAGCAGTTCTTC. Its protein product is CSARDGLDEPYNEQFF. The genes are TRBV20-1 and TRBJ2-1; D is unclear. V was clipped by 0 bases and J by 2 bases, with 14 bases between them. This CDR3 has 16 residues. Germline CDR1 DFQATT, CDR2 SNEGSKA (reference sequence).

This clonotype was counted a few times. The chain has TRBV12-3 or TRBV12-4 and TRBJ2-7; 8 bases are a match to TRBD1. The CDR3 is made up of 14 amino acids. V lost 5 bases to trimming and J lost 2 bases; unmatched junction nucleotides: 5. This CDR3 reads CASSVQGAAYEQYF. The CDR3 DNA reads as TGTGCCAGCAGTGTCCAGGGGGCGGCCTACGAGCAGTACTTC.

This clonotype was counted many times. This rearrangement joins TRBV20-1 to TRBJ2-3, with unresolved D. The CDR3 covers 16 residues. Looked up from germline, CDR1 is DFQATT and CDR2 is SNEGSKA (reference sequence). V gave up 1 base and J gave up 4 bases, with 18 bases separating them. Here the CDR3 reads CSARGLTRHGSDTQYF. The CDR3 nucleotides are TGCAGTGCTAGAGGATTGACGCGCCACGGTTCAGATACGCAGTATTTT.